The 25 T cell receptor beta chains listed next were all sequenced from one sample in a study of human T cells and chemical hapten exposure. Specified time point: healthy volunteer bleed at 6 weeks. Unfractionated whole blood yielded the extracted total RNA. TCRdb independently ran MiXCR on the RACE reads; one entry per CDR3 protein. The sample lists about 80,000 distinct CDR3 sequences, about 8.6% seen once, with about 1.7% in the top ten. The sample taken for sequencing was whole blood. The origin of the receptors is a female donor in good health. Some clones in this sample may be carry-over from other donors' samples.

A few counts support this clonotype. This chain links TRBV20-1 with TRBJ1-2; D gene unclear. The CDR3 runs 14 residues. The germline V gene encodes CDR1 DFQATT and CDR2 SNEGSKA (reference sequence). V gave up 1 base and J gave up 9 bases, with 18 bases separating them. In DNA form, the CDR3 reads TGCAGTGCTAGAGCCTCTAGTGAAGGGCTAAGCTACACCTTC. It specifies CSARASSEGLSYTF.

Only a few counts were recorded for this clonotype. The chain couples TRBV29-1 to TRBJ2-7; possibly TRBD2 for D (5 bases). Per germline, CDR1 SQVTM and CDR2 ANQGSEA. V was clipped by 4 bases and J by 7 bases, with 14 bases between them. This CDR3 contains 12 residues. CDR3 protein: CSVVGLAEEQYF. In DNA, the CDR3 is TGCAGCGTTGTCGGCCTAGCAGAGGAGCAGTACTTC.

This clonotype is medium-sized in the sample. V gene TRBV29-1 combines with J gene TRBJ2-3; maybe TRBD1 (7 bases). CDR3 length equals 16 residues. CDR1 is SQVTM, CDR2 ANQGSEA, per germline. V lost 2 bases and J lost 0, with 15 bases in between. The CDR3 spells CSVERGDSKSTDTQYF. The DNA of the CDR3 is TGCAGCGTTGAAAGGGGGGACAGCAAAAGCACAGATACGCAGTATTTT.

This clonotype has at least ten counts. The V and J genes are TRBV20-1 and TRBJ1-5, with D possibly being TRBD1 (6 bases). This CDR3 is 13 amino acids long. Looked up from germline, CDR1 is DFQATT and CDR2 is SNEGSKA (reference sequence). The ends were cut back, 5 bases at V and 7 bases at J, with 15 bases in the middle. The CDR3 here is CSAQGWANQPQHF. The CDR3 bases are TGCAGTGCTCAGGGGTGGGCCAACCAGCCCCAGCATTTT.

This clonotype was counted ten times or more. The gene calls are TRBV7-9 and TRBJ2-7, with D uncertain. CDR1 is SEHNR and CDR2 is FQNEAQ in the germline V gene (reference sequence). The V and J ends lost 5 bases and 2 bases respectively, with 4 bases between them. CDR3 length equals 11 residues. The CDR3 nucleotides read TGTGCCAGCAGCCGGACCTACGAGCAGTACTTC. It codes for CASSRTYEQYF.

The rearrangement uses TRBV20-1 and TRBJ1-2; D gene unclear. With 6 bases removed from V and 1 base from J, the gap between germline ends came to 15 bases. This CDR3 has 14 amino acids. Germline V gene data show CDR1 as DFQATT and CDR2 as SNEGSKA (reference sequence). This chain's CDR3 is CSASRSNHNYGYTF. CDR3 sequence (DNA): TGCAGTGCGAGTCGGTCCAATCATAACTATGGCTACACCTTC.

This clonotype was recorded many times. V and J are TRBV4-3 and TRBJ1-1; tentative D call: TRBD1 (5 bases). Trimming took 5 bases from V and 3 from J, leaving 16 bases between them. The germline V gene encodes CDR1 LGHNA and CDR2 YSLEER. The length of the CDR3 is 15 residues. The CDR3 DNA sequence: TGCGCCAGCAGCAAGTATGGACACCCCTACACTGAAGCTTTCTTT. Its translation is CASSKYGHPYTEAFF.

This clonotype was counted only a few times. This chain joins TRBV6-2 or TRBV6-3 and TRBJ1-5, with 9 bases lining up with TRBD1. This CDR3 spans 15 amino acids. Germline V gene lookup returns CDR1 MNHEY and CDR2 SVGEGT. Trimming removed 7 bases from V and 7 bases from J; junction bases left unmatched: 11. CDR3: CASNAPGTGQQPQHF. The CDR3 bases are TGTGCCAGCAATGCTCCGGGGACAGGGCAACAGCCCCAGCATTTT.

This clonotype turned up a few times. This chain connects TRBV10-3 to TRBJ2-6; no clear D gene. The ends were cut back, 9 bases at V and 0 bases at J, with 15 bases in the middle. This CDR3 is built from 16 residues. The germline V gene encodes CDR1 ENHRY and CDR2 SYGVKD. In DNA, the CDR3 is TGTGCCATTCCGAAGACAAACAGCTCTGGGGCCAACGTCCTGACTTTC. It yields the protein CAIPKTNSSGANVLTF.

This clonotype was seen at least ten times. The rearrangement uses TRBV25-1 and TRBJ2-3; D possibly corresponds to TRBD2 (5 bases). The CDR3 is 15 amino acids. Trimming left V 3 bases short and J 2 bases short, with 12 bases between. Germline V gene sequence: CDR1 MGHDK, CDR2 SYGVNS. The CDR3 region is CASSELARFTDTQYF. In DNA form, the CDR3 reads TGTGCCAGCAGTGAGCTAGCACGATTCACAGATACGCAGTATTTT.

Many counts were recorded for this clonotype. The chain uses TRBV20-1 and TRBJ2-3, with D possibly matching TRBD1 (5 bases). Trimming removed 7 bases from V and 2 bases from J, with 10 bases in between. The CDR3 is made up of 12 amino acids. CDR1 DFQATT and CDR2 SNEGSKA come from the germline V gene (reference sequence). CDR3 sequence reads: CSGGPYTDTQYF. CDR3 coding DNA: TGCAGTGGGGGCCCCTACACAGATACGCAGTATTTT.

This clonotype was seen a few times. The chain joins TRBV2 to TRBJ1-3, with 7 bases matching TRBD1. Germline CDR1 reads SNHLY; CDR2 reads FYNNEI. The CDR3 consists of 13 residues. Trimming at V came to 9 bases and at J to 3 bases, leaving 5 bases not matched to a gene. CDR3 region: CARLQGCGNTIYF. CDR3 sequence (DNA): TGTGCCAGGCTACAGGGGTGTGGAAACACCATATATTTT.

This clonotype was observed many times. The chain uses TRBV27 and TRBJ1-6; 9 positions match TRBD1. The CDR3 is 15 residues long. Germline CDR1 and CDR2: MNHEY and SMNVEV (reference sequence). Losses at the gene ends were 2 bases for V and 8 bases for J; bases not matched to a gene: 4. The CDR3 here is CASSLGTGSHSPLHF. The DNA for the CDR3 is TGTGCCAGCAGTTTAGGGACAGGGTCCCATTCACCCCTCCACTTT.

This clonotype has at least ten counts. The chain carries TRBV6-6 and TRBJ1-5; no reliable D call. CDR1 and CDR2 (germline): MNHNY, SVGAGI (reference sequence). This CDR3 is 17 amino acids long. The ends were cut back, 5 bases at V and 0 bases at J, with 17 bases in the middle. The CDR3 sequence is CASSSGRVLNSNQPQHF. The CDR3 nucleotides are TGTGCCAGCAGTAGTGGACGGGTACTCAATAGCAATCAGCCCCAGCATTTT.

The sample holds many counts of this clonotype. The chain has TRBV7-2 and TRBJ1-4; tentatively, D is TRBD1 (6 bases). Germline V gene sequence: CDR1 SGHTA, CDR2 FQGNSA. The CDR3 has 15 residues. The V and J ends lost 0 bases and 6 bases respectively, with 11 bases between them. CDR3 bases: TGTGCCAGCAGCTTAGCGGGGCCAGGGGATGAAAAACTGTTTTTT. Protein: CASSLAGPGDEKLFF. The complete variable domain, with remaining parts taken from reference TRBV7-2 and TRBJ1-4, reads GAGVSQSPSNKVTEKGKDVELRCDPISGHTALYWYRQSLGQGLEFLIYFQGNSAPDKSGLPSDRFSAERTGGSVSTLTIQRTQQEDSAVYLCASSLAGPGDEKLFFGSGTQLSVL.

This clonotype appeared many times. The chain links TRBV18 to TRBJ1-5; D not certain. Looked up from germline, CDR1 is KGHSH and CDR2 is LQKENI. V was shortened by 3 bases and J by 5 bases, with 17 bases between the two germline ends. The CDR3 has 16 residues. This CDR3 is CASSPRSVGFDQPQHF. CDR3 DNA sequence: TGTGCCAGCTCACCTCGTTCGGTGGGGTTCGATCAGCCCCAGCATTTT.

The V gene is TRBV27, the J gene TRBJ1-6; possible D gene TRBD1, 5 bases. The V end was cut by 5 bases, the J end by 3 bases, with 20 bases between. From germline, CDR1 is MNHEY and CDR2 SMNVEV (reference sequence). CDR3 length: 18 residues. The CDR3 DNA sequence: TGTGCCAGCAGTCTCCCCCGCCTGGGGGGGGACTATAATTCACCCCTCCACTTT. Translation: CASSLPRLGGDYNSPLHF.

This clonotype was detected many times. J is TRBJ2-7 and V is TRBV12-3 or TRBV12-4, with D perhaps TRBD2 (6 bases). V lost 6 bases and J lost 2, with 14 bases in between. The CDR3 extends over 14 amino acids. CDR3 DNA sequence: TGTGCCAGCAGCCGTAGCGGTGAGACCTACGAGCAGTACTTC. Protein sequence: CASSRSGETYEQYF.

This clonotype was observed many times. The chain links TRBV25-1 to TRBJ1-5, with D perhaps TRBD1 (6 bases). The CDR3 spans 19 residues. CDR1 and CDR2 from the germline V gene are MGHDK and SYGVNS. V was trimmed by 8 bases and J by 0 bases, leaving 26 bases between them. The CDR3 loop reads CASRTASTKQGFSNQPQHF. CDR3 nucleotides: TGTGCCAGCCGAACGGCCTCGACGAAACAGGGTTTTAGCAATCAGCCCCAGCATTTT. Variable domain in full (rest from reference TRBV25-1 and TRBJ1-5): EADIYQTPRYLVIGTGKKITLECSQTMGHDKMYWYQQDPGMELHLIHYSYGVNSTEKGDLSSESTVSRIRTEHFPLTLESARPSHTSQYLCASRTASTKQGFSNQPQHFGDGTRLSIL.

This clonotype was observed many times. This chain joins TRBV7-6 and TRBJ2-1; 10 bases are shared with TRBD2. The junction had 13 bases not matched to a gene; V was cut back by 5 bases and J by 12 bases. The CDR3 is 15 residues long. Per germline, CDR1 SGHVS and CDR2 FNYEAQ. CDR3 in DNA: TGTGCCAGCAGCCCGCTAGCGGGGGCATACACCTCGCAGTTCTTC. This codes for CASSPLAGAYTSQFF.

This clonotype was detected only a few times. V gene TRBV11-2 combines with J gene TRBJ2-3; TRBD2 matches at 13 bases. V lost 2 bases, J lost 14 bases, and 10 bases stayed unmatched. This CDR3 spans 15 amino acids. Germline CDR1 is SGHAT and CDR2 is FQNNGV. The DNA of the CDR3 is TGTGCCAGCAGCTTATCCGGACTAGCGGGGGACCCCCCGTATTTT. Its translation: CASSLSGLAGDPPYF.

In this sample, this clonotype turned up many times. The CDR3 reads CASSTQTMNTEAFF. CDR3 nucleotide sequence: TGTGCCAGCAGTACACAGACCATGAACACTGAAGCTTTCTTT. The rearrangement uses TRBV7-9 and TRBJ1-1; D uncertain. Trimming left V 6 bases short and J 0 bases short, with 11 bases between. The germline V gene has CDR1 SEHNR and CDR2 FQNEAQ (reference sequence). There are 14 residues in the CDR3.

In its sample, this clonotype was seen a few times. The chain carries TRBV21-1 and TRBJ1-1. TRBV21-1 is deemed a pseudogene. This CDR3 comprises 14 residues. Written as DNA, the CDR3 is TGTGCCAGCAGCAAGTCCGCGGCATACACTGAAGCTTTCTTT. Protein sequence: CASSKSAAYTEAFF.

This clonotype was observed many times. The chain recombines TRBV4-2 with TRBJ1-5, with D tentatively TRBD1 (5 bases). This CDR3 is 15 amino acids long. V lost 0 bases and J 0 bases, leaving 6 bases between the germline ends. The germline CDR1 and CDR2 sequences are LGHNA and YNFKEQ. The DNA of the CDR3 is TGTGCCAGCAGCCAAGAGGGACCTAGCAATCAGCCCCAGCATTTT. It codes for CASSQEGPSNQPQHF.

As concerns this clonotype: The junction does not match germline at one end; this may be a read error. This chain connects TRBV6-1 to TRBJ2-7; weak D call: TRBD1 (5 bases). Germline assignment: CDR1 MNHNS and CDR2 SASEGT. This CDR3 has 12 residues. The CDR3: CASRDNLYEQNF. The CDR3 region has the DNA TGTGCCAGCAGGGACAACCTCTACGAACAGAACTTC.